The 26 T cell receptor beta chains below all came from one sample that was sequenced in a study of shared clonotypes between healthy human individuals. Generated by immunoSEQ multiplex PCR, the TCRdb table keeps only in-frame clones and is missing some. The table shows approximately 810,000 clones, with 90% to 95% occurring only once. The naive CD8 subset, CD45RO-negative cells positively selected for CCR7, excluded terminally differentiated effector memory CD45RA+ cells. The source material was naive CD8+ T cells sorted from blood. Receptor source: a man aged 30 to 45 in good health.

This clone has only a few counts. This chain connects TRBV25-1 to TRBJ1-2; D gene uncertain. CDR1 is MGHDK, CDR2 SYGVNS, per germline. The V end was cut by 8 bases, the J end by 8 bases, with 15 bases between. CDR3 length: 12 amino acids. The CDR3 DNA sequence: TGTGCCAGCGGAGGCGCAGTGTCCGGCTACACCTTC. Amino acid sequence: CASGGAVSGYTF.

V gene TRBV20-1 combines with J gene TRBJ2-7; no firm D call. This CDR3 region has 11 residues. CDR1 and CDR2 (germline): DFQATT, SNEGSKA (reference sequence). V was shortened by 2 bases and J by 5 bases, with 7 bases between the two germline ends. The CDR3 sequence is CSARYWHEQYF. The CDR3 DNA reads TGCAGTGCTAGATATTGGCACGAGCAGTACTTC.

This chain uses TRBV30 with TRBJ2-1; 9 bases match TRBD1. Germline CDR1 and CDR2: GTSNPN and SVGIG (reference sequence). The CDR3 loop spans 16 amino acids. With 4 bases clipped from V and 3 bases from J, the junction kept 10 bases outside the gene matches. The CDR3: CAWNPTGTGFYNEQFF. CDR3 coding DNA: TGTGCCTGGAATCCCACCGGGACAGGGTTCTACAATGAGCAGTTCTTC.

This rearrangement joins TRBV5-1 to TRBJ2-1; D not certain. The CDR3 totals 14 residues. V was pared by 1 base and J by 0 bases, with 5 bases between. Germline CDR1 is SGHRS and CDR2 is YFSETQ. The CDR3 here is CASSLSTSYNEQFF. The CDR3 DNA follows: TGCGCCAGCAGCTTGTCCACCTCCTACAATGAGCAGTTCTTC.

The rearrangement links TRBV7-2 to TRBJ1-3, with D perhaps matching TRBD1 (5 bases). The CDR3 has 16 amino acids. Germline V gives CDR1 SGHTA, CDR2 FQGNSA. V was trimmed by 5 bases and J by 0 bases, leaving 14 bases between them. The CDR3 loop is CASSQNPRGSGNTIYF. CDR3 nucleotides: TGTGCCAGCAGCCAAAACCCGAGGGGCTCTGGAAACACCATATATTTT.

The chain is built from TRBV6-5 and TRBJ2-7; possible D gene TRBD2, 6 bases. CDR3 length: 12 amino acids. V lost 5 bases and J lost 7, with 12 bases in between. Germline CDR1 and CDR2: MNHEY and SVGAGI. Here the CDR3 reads CASSHRGEEQYF. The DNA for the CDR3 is TGTGCCAGCAGTCATCGCGGGGAAGAGCAGTACTTC.

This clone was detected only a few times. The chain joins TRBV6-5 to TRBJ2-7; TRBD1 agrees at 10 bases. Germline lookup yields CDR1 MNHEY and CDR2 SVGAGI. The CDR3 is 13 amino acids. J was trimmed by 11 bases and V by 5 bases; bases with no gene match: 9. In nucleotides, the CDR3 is TGTGCCAGCAGTAAGGGACAGGGGCGACCCGAGTACTTC. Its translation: CASSKGQGRPEYF.

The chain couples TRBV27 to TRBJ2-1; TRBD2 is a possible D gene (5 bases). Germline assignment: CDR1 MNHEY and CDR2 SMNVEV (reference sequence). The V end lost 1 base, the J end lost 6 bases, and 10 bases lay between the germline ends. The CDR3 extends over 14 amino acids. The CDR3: CASSLLGGGNEQFF. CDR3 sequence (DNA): TGTGCCAGCAGTTTATTGGGCGGAGGCAATGAGCAGTTCTTC.

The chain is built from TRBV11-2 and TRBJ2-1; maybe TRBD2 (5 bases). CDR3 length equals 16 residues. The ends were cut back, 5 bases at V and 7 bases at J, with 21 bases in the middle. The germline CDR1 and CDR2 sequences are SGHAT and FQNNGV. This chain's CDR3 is CASSQLSIPRENEQFF. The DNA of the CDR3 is TGTGCCAGCAGCCAACTGTCCATTCCTAGGGAGAATGAGCAGTTCTTC.

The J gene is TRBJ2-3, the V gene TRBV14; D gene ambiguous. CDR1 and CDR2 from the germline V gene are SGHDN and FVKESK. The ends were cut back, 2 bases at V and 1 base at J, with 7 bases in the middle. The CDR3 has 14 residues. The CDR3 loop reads CASSQWERTDTQYF. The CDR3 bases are TGTGCCAGCAGCCAATGGGAACGCACAGATACGCAGTATTTT.

The CDR3 region has the DNA TGTGCCAGCTCACCTGAGGGGGCACCGGCTAACTATGGCTACACCTTC. This encodes CASSPEGAPANYGYTF. This chain links TRBV18 with TRBJ1-2, with 7 bases fitting TRBD1. Germline V gene sequence: CDR1 KGHSH, CDR2 LQKENI. CDR3 length: 16 residues. With 3 bases clipped from V and 0 bases from J, the junction kept 7 bases outside the gene matches.

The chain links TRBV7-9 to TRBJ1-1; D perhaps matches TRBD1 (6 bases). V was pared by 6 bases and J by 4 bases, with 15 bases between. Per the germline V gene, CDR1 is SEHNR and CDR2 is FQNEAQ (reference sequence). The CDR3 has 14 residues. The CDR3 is CASRAPGVSTEAFF. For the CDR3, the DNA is TGTGCCAGCAGAGCACCAGGGGTTTCCACTGAAGCTTTCTTT.

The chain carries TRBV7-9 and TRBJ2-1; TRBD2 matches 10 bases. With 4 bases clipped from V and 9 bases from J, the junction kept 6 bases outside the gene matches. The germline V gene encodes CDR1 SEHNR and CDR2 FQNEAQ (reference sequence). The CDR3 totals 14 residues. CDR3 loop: CASSSPSGRGEQFF. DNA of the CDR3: TGTGCCAGCAGCTCTCCTAGCGGGAGAGGTGAGCAGTTCTTC.

The CDR3 loop is CASSWGRDSPYEQYF. Written as DNA, the CDR3 is TGTGCCAGCAGCTGGGGACGGGACAGTCCCTACGAGCAGTACTTC. The chain recombines TRBV11-2 with TRBJ2-7, with TRBD1 identical over 7 bases. V gave up 4 bases and J gave up 2 bases; unmatched junction bases: 8. There are 15 residues in the CDR3. Germline CDR1 and CDR2: SGHAT and FQNNGV.

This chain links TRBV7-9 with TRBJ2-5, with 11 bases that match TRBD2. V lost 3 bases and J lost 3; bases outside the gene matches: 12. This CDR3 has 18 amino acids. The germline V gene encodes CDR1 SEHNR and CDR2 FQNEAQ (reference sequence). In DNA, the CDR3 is TGTGCCAGCAGCTTCGGGTCGTCGTTACTAGCGGGAGAAGAGACCCAGTACTTC. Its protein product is CASSFGSSLLAGEETQYF.

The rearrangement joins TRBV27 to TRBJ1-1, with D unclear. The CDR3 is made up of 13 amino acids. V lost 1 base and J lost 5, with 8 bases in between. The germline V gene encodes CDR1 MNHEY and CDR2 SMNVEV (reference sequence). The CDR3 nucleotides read TGTGCCAGCAGTTTATATACTGGGACTGAAGCTTTCTTT. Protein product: CASSLYTGTEAFF.

Here the CDR3 reads CASSWVSYTEAFF. CDR3 nucleotide sequence: TGCGCCAGCAGTTGGGTCTCGTACACTGAAGCTTTCTTT. This rearrangement joins TRBV5-1 to TRBJ1-1, with D uncertain. Trimming took 5 bases from V and 3 from J, leaving 11 bases between them. Looked up from germline, CDR1 is SGHRS and CDR2 is YFSETQ. This CDR3 has 13 residues. Complete variable domain (other parts from reference TRBV5-1 and TRBJ1-1): KAGVTQTPRYLIKTRGQQVTLSCSPISGHRSVSWYQQTPGQGLQFLFEYFSETQRNKGNFPGRFSGRQFSNSRSEMNVSTLELGDSALYLCASSWVSYTEAFFGQGTRLTVV.

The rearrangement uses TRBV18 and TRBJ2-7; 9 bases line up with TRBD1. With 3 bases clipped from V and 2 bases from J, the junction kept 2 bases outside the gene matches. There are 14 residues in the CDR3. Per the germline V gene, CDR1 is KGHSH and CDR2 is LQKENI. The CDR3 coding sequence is TGTGCCAGCTCACCGACAGGGGGTACCTACGAGCAGTACTTC. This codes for CASSPTGGTYEQYF.

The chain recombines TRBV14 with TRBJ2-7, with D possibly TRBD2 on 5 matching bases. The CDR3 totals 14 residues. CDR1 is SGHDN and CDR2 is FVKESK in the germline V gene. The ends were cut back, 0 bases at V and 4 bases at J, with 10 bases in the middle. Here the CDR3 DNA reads TGTGCCAGCAGCCAAGATCCGGGAAGGTACGAGCAGTACTTC. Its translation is CASSQDPGRYEQYF.

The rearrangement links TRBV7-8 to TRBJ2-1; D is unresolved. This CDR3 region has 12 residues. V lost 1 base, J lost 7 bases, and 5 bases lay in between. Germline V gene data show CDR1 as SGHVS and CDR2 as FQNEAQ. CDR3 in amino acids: CASSLDWNEQFF. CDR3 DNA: TGTGCCAGCAGCTTAGATTGGAATGAGCAGTTCTTC.

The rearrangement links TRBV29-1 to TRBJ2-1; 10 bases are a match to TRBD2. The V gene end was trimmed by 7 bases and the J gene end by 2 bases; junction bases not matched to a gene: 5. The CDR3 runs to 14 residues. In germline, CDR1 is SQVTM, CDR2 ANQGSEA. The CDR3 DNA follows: TGCAGCGCTCAAACTAGCGGGGCCTACAATGAGCAGTTCTTC. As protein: CSAQTSGAYNEQFF.

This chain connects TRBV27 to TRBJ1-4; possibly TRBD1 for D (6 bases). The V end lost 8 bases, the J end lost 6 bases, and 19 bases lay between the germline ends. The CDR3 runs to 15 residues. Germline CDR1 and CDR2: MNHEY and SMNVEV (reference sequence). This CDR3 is CASGNRGRMDEKLFF. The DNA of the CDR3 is TGTGCCAGCGGTAACCGGGGGCGTATGGATGAAAAACTGTTTTTT.

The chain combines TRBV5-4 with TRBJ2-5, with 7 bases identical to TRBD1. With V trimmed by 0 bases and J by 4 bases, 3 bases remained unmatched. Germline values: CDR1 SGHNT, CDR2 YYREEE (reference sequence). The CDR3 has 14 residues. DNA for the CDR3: TGTGCCAGCAGCTTGGGAGGGGGCGGAGAGACCCAGTACTTC. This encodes CASSLGGGGETQYF.

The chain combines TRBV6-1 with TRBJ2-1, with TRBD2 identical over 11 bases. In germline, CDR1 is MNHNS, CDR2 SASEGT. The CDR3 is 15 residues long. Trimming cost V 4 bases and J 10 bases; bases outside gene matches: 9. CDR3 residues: CASSASSGRTDEQFF. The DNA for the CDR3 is TGTGCCAGCAGTGCCTCTAGCGGGAGGACGGACGAGCAGTTCTTC.

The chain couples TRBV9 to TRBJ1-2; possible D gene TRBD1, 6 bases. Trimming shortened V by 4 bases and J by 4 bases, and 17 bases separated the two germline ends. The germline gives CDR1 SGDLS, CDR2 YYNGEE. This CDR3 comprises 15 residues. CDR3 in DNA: TGTGCCAGCAGCACCCGACAGACCAGGGGCTATGGCTACACCTTC. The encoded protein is CASSTRQTRGYGYTF.

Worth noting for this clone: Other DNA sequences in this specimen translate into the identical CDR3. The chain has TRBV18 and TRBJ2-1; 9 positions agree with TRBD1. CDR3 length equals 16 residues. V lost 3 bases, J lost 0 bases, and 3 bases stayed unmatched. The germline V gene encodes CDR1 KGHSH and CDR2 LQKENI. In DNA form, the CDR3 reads TGTGCCAGCTCACCTTCGACAGGGGGCTCCTACAATGAGCAGTTCTTC. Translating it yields CASSPSTGGSYNEQFF.